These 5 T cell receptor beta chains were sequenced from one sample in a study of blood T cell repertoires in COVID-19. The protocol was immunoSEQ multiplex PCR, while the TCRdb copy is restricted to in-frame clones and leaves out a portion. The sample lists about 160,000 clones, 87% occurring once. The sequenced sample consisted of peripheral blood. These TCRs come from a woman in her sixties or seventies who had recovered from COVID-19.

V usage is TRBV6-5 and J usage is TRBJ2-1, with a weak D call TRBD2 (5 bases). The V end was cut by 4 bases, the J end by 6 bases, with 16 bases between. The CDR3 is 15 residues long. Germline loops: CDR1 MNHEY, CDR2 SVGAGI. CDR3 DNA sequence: TGTGCCAGCAGTTTAACGAGGGTTACTCTCAATGAGCAGTTCTTC. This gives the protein CASSLTRVTLNEQFF.

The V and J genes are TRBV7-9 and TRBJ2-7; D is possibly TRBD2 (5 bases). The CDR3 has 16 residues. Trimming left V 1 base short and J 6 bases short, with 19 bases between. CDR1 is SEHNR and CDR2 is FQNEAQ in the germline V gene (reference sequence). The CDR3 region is CASSLGGSPRYGEQYF. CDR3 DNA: TGTGCCAGCAGCTTAGGAGGGTCGCCAAGATACGGCGAGCAGTACTTC.

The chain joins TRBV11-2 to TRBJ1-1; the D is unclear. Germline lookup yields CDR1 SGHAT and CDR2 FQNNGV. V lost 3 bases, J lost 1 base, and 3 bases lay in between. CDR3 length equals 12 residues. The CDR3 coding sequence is TGTGCCAGCAGCTTGAGGAACACTGAAGCTTTCTTT. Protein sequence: CASSLRNTEAFF.

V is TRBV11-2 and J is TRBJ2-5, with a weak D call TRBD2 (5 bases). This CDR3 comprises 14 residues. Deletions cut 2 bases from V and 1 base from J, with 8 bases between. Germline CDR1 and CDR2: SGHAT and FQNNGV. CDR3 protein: CASSLSRGQETQYF. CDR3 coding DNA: TGTGCCAGCAGCTTATCCCGGGGCCAAGAGACCCAGTACTTC. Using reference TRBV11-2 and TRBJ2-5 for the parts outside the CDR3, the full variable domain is EAGVAQSPRYKIIEKRQSVAFWCNPISGHATLYWYQQILGQGPKLLIQFQNNGVVDDSQLPKDRFSAERLKGVDSTLKIQPAKLEDSAVYLCASSLSRGQETQYFGPGTRLLVL.

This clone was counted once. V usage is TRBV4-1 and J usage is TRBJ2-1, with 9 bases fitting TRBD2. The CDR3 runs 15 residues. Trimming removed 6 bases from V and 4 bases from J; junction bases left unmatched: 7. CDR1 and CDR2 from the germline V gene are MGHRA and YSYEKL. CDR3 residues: CASRHLAGTYNEQFF. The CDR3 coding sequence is TGCGCCAGCAGACATCTAGCGGGGACGTACAATGAGCAGTTCTTC.